One T cell receptor beta chain is described in this entry. This entry belongs to a study of blood T cell repertoires in COVID-19. Study summary: The United States, Italy and Spain supplied acute and convalescent COVID-19 samples.

Patients from Seattle were sampled longitudinally, starting during active infection. Source study methods: Estimates of nucleated cell counts were drawn from the amplification of reference gene primers. Assay: immunoSEQ multiplex PCR; the TCRdb copy retains only in-frame clones and omits some. For V, J and clone size, that table is used; D and trimming come from the DNA. The sample lists under 200,000 clones; approximately 80% were seen once. J gave up 7 bases and V 5 bases, and 7 bases lay outside the gene matches. The germline gives CDR1 SGHTA, CDR2 FQGTGA. The CDR3 has 14 amino acids. V gene TRBV7-3 combines with J gene TRBJ2-2; 7 positions agree with TRBD1. Sequenced material: peripheral blood. The TCR originated in an elderly woman with COVID-19, enrolled during active disease. In DNA, the CDR3 is TGTGCCAGCAGCCCCAGGGGGACGAACGGGGAGCTGTTTTTT. This encodes CASSPRGTNGELFF.